Sequencing of this T cell receptor (beta chain) was carried out in a study of cytomegalovirus exposure and HLA in healthy donors. This CDR3 is built from 15 residues. Germline V gives CDR1 SGDLS, CDR2 YYNGEE. Trimming took 3 bases from V and 8 from J; bases not matched to a gene: 5. A multiplex PCR was run with 60 Vbeta primers and 13 Jbeta primers. Method: immunoSEQ multiplex PCR; TCRdb's copy keeps in-frame clones and lacks some. Altogether approximately 110,000 clones are present, 75% to 85% being singletons, with the ten largest covering around 4%. The receptor's source is a man in his forties in good health and CMV-seronegative. The J gene is TRBJ2-2, the V gene TRBV9; TRBD1 aligns across 12 bases. Material: PBMCs. The CDR3 region is CASSEGQGASGELFF. In nucleotides, the CDR3 is TGTGCCAGCAGCGAGGGACAGGGGGCTTCGGGGGAGCTGTTTTTT.